The 23 T cell receptor beta chains in this list originate from one sample, sequenced in a study of CXCR3-negative and CXCR3-positive naive CD8 T cells. UMI-labeled 5' RACE TRB cDNA libraries were prepared from the cells. From the 5' RACE reads, TCRdb lists one entry per CDR3 protein and no DNA. In total, the table holds about 150,000 distinct CDR3 sequences. No cognate antigen is known for these TCRs. Regarding the study as a whole: The TRB CDR3s that CXCR3-positive naive cells carried were more hydrophobic than those of CXCR3-negative naive cells.

The sample comprised naive CXCR3+ CD8+ T cells from blood. Subset denoted: CD45RO-CCR7+CD27+CD95- naive CD8+ T cells expressing CXCR3 (TNR3+). The source is a human donor in good health. Some clones in this sample may be carry-over from other donors' samples.

The V call is TRBV9, the J call TRBJ2-1; checking the TCRdb D call of TRBD2 is not possible without DNA. The CDR3 is made up of 16 amino acids. CDR1 and CDR2 (germline): SGDLS, YYNGEE. CDR3 protein: CASSVRDGDYYNEQFF.

The chain employs TRBV13 and TRBJ2-1; TCRdb's D call, TRBD2, is unchecked because there is no DNA. The CDR3 extends over 16 amino acids. The germline V gene has CDR1 PRHDT and CDR2 FYEKMQ (reference sequence). The CDR3 spells CASSRREQSSYNELFF.

V is TRBV24-1 and J is TRBJ2-1; TCRdb's D call, TRBD2, is unchecked because there is no DNA. Germline assignment: CDR1 KGHDR and CDR2 SFDVKD. The CDR3 is 18 amino acids. The CDR3 protein is CATSGRNSGSSSYNEQFF.

This chain links TRBV28 with TRBJ2-7; the TCRdb D gene call, TRBD1, has no DNA to confirm it. Germline CDR1 is MDHEN and CDR2 is SYDVKM. The CDR3 sequence is 14 residues long. CDR3: CAAKPGLGIYEQYF.

The chain couples TRBV9 to TRBJ2-7; TCRdb's D gene call, TRBD2, goes unchecked for lack of DNA. CDR3 length: 14 residues. The germline V gene encodes CDR1 SGDLS and CDR2 YYNGEE. CDR3 loop: CASSVYRDSGEQYF.

The V call is TRBV9, the J call TRBJ2-1; the D call from TCRdb, TRBD2, cannot be confirmed without DNA. Germline-derived CDR1 and CDR2 are SGDLS and YYNGEE. The CDR3 covers 15 residues. CDR3 residues: CASSPRTSGNHEQFF.

The gene calls are TRBV19 and TRBJ2-7. This CDR3 is built from 15 residues. From germline, CDR1 is LNHDA and CDR2 SQIVND (reference sequence). CDR3 region: CASRLRENSFYEQYF.

The gene calls are TRBV4-3 and TRBJ2-2; TCRdb proposes TRBD1, but this gene call is untestable without DNA. CDR3 length: 15 amino acids. Germline CDR1 reads LGHNA; CDR2 reads YSLEER. The CDR3 reads CASSHGTGTTGEVFF.

The chain recombines TRBV5-1 with TRBJ2-1; TCRdb indicates TRBD2, and absent DNA this call remains unverified. The CDR3 is 15 amino acids. Germline V gives CDR1 SGHRS, CDR2 YFSETQ. The CDR3 region is CASLGLLTGANEQFF.

This chain connects TRBV7-2 to TRBJ1-5; TCRdb's D call of TRBD1 is untestable without DNA. This CDR3 has 16 residues. Germline loops: CDR1 SGHTA, CDR2 FQGNSA. The CDR3 spells CASSLVGLQGNQPQHF.

The V and J genes are TRBV5-6 and TRBJ2-5. Germline values: CDR1 SGHDT, CDR2 YYEEEE. CDR3 length: 12 residues. The CDR3 sequence: CASSFHQETQYF.

V usage is TRBV29-1 and J usage is TRBJ1-3; TCRdb selects TRBD1, and the lack of DNA leaves this call unchecked. This CDR3 is 15 amino acids long. Germline V CDR1 and CDR2: SQVTM, ANQGSEA. This chain's CDR3 is CSVEGWTRSGNTIYF.

The rearrangement links TRBV15 to TRBJ2-1. Germline CDR1 and CDR2: LNHNV and YYDKDF (reference sequence). This CDR3 region has 15 residues. The CDR3 spells CATRVETEYYNEQFF.

The chain is built from TRBV10-1 and TRBJ2-1; TCRdb calls TRBD1, which cannot be checked without DNA. CDR1 and CDR2 (germline): WNHNN, SYGVQD (reference sequence). The CDR3 contains 14 residues. The CDR3 is CATCTGRIRNEQFF.

The chain links TRBV5-6 to TRBJ2-1; TCRdb names TRBD1, which stays unverified in the absence of DNA. Germline V lookup: CDR1 SGHDT, CDR2 YYEEEE. The CDR3 has 15 amino acids. This CDR3 is CASSFGTGNYNEQFF. The whole variable domain, remainder taken from reference TRBV5-6 and TRBJ2-1, is DAGVTQSPTHLIKTRGQQVTLRCSPKSGHDTVSWYQQALGQGPQFIFQYYEEEERQRGNFPDRFSGHQFPNYSSELNVNALLLGDSALYLCASSFGTGNYNEQFFGPGTRLTVL.

J is TRBJ1-3 and V is TRBV6-5; no DNA is available, so the TRBD1 call from TCRdb remains unchecked. The CDR3 consists of 16 residues. Germline V lookup: CDR1 MNHEY, CDR2 SVGAGI. The CDR3 is CASSSGQGDSGNTIYF.

V usage is TRBV28 and J usage is TRBJ1-5; TCRdb designates TRBD1, a call that cannot be tested without DNA. This CDR3 comprises 17 residues. Germline V lookup: CDR1 MDHEN, CDR2 SYDVKM. The CDR3 loop is CASSFRGGLGGPQPQHF.

V gene TRBV4-1 combines with J gene TRBJ2-1; the D gene TCRdb calls, TRBD1, cannot be checked with no DNA. Germline assignment: CDR1 MGHRA and CDR2 YSYEKL. The CDR3 is 15 amino acids. The CDR3 protein is CASSQDAGYYNEQFF.

The CDR3 is CASSLPADRGPTYEQYF. The chain joins TRBV7-9 to TRBJ2-7; with no DNA, the TCRdb D assignment of TRBD1 cannot be verified. The CDR3 has 17 residues. Per germline, CDR1 SEHNR and CDR2 FQNEAQ (reference sequence).

The chain combines TRBV21-1 with TRBJ1-2; TCRdb's assignment of TRBD1 cannot be checked, as there is no DNA. TRBV21-1 has pseudogene status. CDR3 length: 17 residues. Here the CDR3 reads CASSKGGTGPGLYGYTF.

The rearrangement joins TRBV27 to TRBJ1-5; lacking DNA, the TRBD1 call made by TCRdb goes unchecked. Germline CDR1 reads MNHEY; CDR2 reads SMNVEV (reference sequence). The CDR3 runs to 15 residues. CDR3 loop: CASSVTGGGGQPQHF.

The J gene is TRBJ1-2, the V gene TRBV12-3 or TRBV12-4; TCRdb calls TRBD1, which cannot be checked without DNA. The CDR3 extends over 15 amino acids. The CDR3 loop reads CASSISGTKGHGYTF.

The J gene is TRBJ2-5, the V gene TRBV28; the TCRdb D gene call, TRBD2, has no DNA to confirm it. The germline V gene encodes CDR1 MDHEN and CDR2 SYDVKM. The CDR3 is 17 amino acids. Here the CDR3 reads CASSTLRSKTVQETQYF.